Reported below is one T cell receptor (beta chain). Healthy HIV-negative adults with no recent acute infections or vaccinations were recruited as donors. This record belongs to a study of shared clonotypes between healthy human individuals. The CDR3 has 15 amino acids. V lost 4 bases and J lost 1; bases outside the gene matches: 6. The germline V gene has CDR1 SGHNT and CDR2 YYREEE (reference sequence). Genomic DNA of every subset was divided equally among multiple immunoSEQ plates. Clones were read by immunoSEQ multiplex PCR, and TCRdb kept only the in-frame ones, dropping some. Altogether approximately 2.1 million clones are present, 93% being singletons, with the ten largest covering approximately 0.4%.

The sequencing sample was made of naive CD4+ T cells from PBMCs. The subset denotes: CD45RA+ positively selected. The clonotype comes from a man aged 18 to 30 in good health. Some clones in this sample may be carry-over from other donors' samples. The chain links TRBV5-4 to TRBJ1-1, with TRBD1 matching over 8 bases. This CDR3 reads CASSTPGTGNTEAFF. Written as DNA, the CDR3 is TGTGCCAGCAGCACTCCCGGGACAGGGAACACTGAAGCTTTCTTT.